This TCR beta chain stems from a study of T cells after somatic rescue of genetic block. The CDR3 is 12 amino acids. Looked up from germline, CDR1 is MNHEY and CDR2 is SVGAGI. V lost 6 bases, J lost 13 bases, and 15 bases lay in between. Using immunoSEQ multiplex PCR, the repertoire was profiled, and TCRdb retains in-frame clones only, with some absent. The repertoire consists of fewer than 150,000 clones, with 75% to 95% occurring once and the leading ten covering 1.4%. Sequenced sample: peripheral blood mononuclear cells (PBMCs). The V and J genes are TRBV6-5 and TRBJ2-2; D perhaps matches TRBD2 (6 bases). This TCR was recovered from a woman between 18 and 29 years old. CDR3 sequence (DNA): TGTGCCAGCAGCAAACTGGGGGGTGGGCTGTTTTTT. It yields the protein CASSKLGGGLFF.